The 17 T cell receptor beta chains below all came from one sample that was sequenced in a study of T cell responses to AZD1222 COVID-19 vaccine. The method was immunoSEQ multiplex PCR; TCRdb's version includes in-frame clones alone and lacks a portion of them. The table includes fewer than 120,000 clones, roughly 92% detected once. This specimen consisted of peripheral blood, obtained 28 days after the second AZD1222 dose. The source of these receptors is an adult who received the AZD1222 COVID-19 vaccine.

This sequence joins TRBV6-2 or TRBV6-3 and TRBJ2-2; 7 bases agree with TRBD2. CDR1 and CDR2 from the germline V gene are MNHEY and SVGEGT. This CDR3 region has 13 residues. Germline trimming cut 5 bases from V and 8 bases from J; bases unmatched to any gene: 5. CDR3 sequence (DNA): TGTGCCAGCAGTGGACTAGTTGCTGGGGAGCTGTTTTTT. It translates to CASSGLVAGELFF.

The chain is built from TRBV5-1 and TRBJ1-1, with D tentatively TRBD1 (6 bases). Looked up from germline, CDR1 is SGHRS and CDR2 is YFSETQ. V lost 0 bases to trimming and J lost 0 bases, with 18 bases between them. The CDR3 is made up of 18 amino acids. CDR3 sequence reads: CASSLVGGGWTMNTEAFF. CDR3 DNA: TGCGCCAGCAGCTTGGTAGGCGGGGGCTGGACGATGAACACTGAAGCTTTCTTT. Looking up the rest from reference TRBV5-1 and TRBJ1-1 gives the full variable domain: KAGVTQTPRYLIKTRGQQVTLSCSPISGHRSVSWYQQTPGQGLQFLFEYFSETQRNKGNFPGRFSGRQFSNSRSEMNVSTLELGDSALYLCASSLVGGGWTMNTEAFFGQGTRLTVV.

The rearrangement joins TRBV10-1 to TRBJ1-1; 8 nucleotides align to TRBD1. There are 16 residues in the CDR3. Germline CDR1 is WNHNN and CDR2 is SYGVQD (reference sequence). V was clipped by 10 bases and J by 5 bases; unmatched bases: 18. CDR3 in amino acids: CAITSPRAGGWTEAFF. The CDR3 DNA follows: TGCGCCATTACATCCCCAAGGGCAGGGGGCTGGACTGAAGCTTTCTTT.

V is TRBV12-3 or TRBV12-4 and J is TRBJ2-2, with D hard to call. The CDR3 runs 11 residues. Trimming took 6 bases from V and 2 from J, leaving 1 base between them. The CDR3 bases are TGTGCCAGCAGAAACACCGGGGAGCTGTTTTTT. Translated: CASRNTGELFF.

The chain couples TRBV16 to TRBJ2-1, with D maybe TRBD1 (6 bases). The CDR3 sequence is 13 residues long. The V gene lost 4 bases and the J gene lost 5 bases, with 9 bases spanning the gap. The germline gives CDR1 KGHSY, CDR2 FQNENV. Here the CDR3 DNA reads TGTGCCAGCAGCCTACGACAGGACAATGAGCAGTTCTTC. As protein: CASSLRQDNEQFF.

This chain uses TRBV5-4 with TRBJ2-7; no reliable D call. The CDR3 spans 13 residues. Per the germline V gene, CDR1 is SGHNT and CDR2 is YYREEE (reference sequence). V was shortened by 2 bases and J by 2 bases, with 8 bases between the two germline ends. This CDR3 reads CASSLWGTYEQYF. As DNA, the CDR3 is TGTGCCAGCAGCTTATGGGGAACCTACGAGCAGTACTTC.

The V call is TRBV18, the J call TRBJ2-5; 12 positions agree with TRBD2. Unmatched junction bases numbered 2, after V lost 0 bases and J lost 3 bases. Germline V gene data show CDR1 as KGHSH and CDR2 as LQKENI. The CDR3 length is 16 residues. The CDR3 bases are TGTGCCAGCTCACCACCGACTAGCGGGGGTAAAGAGACCCAGTACTTC. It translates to CASSPPTSGGKETQYF.

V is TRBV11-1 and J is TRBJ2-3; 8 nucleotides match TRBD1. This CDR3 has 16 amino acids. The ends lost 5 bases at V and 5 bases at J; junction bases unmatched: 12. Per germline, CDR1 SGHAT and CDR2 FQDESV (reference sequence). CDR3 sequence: CASSQGQGRGGDTQYF. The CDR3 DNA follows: TGTGCCAGCAGCCAAGGACAGGGCAGAGGAGGAGATACGCAGTATTTT.

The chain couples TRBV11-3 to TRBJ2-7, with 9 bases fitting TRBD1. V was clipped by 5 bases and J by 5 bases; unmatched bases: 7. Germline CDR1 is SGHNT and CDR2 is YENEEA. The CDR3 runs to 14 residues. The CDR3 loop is CASSRTGDLDEQYF. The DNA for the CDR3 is TGTGCCAGCAGCCGGACAGGGGATCTGGACGAGCAGTACTTC.

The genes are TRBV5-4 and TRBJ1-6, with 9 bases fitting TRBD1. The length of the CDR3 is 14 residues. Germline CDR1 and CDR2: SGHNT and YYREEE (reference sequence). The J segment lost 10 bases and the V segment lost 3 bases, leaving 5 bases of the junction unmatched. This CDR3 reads CASSWGQGNSPLHF. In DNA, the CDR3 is TGTGCCAGCAGCTGGGGACAGGGAAACTCACCCCTCCACTTT.

The CDR3 is CASSMGVTAGQPQHF. The CDR3 DNA follows: TGTGCCAGTAGTATGGGGGTCACGGCAGGTCAGCCCCAGCATTTT. The chain links TRBV19 to TRBJ1-5, with a weak D call TRBD1 (5 bases). This CDR3 has 15 amino acids. V was trimmed by 3 bases and J by 6 bases, leaving 15 bases between them. The germline V gene encodes CDR1 LNHDA and CDR2 SQIVND (reference sequence).

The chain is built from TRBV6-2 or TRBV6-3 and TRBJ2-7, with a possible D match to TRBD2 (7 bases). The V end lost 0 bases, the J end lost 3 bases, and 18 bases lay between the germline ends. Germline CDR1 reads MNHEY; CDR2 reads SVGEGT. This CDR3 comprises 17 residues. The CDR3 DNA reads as TGTGCCAGCAGTTACTCGCCTTCTAGGGGGGGCTACTACGAGCAGTACTTC. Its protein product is CASSYSPSRGGYYEQYF.

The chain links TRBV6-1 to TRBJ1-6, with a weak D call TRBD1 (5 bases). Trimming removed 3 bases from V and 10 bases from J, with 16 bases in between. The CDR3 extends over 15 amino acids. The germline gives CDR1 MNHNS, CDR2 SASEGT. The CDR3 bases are TGTGCCAGCAGTGAGTACGGGGCGATACGATCACCCCTCCACTTT. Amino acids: CASSEYGAIRSPLHF.

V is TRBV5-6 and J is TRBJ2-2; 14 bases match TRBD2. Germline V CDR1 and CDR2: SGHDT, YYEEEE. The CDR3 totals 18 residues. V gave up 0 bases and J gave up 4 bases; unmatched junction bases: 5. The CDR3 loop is CASSLGAGLAGVTGELFF. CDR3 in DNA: TGTGCCAGCAGCTTGGGTGCGGGACTAGCGGGGGTCACCGGGGAGCTGTTTTTT. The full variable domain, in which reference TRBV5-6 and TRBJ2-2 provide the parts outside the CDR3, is DAGVTQSPTHLIKTRGQQVTLRCSPKSGHDTVSWYQQALGQGPQFIFQYYEEEERQRGNFPDRFSGHQFPNYSSELNVNALLLGDSALYLCASSLGAGLAGVTGELFFGEGSRLTVL.

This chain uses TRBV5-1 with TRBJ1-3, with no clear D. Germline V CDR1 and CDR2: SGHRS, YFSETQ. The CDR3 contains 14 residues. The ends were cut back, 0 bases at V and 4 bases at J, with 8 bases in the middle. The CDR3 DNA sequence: TGCGCCAGCAGCTTGGTTGTTGGGGGAAACACCATATATTTT. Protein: CASSLVVGGNTIYF.

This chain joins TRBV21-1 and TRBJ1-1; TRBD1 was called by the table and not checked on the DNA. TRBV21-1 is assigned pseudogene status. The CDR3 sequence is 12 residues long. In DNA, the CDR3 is TGTGCCAGCACTCCTGGGGCCACTGAAGCTTTCTTT. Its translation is CASTPGATEAFF.

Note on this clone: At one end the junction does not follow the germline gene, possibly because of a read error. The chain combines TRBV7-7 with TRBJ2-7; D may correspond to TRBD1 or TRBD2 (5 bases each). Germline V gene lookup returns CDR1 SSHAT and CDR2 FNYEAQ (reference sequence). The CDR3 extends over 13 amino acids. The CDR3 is CASSLGDEYEQYF. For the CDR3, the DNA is TGTGCTAGCAGCTTAGGGGACGAATACGAGCAGTACTTC.